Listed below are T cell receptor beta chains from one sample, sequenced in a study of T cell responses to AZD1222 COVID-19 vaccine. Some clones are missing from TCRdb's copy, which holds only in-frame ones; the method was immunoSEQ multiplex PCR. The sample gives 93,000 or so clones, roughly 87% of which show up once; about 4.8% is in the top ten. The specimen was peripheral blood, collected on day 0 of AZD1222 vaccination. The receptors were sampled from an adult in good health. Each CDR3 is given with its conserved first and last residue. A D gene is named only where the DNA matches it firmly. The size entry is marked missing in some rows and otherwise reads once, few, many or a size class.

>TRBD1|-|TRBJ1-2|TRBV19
CASSNPGQGRGGYTF
TGTGCCAGTAGTAACCCGGGACAGGGTCGAGGCGGCTACACCTTC
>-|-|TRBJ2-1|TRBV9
CASSGDADNEQFF
TGTGCCAGCAGCGGGGACGCCGACAATGAGCAGTTCTTC
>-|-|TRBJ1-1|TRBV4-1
CASSQAGGNTEAFF
TGCGCCAGCAGCCAAGCCGGAGGGAACACTGAAGCTTTCTTT
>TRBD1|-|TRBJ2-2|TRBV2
CASSLTGTNTGELFF
TGTGCCAGCAGCCTGACAGGGACCAACACCGGGGAGCTGTTTTTT
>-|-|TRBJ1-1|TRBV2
CASTGDLAEAFF
TGTGCCAGCACAGGGGATTTGGCTGAAGCTTTCTTT
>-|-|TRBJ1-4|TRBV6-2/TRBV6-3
CASSYAEKLFF
TGTGCCAGCAGTTACGCAGAAAAACTGTTTTTT
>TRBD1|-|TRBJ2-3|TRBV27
CASSFWDRRSQYF
TGTGCCAGCAGTTTTTGGGACAGGAGGTCGCAGTATTTT
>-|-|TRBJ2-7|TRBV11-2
CASSRERPGAHYEQYF
TGTGCCAGCAGCCGAGAAAGACCGGGAGCCCACTACGAGCAGTACTTC
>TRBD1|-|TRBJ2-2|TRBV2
CASSRTGLLNTGELFF
TGTGCCAGCAGTAGGACAGGCCTCCTTAACACCGGGGAGCTGTTTTTT
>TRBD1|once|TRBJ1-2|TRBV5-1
CASGPGQGGGYTF
TGCGCCAGCGGTCCGGGACAGGGGGGCGGCTACACCTTC
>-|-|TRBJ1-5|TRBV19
CASSITGGIGNQPQHF
TGTGCCAGTAGTATTACAGGAGGGATTGGCAATCAGCCCCAGCATTTT
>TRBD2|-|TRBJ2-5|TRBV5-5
CASSPAGGPLETQYF
TGTGCCAGCAGTCCAGCGGGGGGGCCTCTCGAGACCCAGTACTTC
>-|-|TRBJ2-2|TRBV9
CASSDPTGKPNTGELFF
TGTGCCAGCAGCGACCCGACAGGAAAACCGAACACCGGGGAGCTGTTTTTT
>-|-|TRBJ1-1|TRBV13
CASSLGGLNTEAFF
TGTGCCAGCAGCTTAGGGGGCCTGAACACTGAAGCTTTCTTT
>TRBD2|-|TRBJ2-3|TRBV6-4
CASSDMAGGSTDTQYF
TGTGCCAGCAGTGATATGGCGGGGGGGAGCACAGATACGCAGTATTTT